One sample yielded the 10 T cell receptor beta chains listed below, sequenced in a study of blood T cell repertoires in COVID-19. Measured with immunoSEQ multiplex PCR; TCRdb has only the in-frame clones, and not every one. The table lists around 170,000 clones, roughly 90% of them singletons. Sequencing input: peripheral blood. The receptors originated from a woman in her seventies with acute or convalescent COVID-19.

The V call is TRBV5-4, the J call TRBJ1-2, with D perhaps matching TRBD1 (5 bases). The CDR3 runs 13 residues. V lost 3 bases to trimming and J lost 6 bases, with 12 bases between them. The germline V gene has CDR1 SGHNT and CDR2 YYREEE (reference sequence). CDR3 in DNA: TGTGCCAGCAGCTCCAGGGCCGCAGATGGCTACACCTTC. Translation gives CASSSRAADGYTF. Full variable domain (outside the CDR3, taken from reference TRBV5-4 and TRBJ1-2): ETGVTQSPTHLIKTRGQQVTLRCSSQSGHNTVSWYQQALGQGPQFIFQYYREEENGRGNFPPRFSGLQFPNYSSELNVNALELDDSALYLCASSSRAADGYTFGSGTRLTVV.

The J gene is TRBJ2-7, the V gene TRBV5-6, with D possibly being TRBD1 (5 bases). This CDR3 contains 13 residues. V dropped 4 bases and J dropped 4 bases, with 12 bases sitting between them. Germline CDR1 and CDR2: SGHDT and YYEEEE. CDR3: CASSLAAGYEQYF. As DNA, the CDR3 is TGTGCCAGCAGCCTCGCGGCAGGGTACGAGCAGTACTTC.

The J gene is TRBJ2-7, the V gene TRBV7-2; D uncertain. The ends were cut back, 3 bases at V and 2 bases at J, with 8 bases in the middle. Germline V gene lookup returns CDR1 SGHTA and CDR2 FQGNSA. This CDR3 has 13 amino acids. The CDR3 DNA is TGTGCCAGCAGCTTCGGTGACACCTACGAGCAGTACTTC. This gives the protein CASSFGDTYEQYF.

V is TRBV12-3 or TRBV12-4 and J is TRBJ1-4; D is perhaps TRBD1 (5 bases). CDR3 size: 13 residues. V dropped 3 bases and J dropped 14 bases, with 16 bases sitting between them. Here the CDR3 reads CASSFQAGVSLFF. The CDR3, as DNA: TGTGCCAGCAGTTTCCAGGCGGGGGTGAGTCTGTTTTTT.

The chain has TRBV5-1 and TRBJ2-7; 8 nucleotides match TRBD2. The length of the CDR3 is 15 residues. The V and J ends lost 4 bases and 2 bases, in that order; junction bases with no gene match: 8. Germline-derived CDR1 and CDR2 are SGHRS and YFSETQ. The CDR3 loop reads CASSARLAPAYEQYF. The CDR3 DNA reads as TGCGCCAGCAGCGCACGACTAGCGCCAGCCTACGAGCAGTACTTC.

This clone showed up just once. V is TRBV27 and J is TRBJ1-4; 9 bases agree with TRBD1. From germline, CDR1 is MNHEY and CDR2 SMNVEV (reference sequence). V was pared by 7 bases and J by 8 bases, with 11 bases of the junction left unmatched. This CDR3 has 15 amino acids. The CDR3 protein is CASTFTGGATEKLFF. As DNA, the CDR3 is TGTGCCAGCACCTTTACAGGGGGCGCGACGGAAAAACTGTTTTTT.

The CDR3, as DNA: TGTGCCAGCAGTTACGGAGGTGTTACAACTAATGAAAAACTGTTTTTT. It is translated as CASSYGGVTTNEKLFF. This chain joins TRBV6-5 and TRBJ1-4, with D unclear. This CDR3 comprises 16 residues. V dropped 2 bases and J dropped 0 bases, with 10 bases sitting between them. The germline V gene has CDR1 MNHEY and CDR2 SVGAGI.

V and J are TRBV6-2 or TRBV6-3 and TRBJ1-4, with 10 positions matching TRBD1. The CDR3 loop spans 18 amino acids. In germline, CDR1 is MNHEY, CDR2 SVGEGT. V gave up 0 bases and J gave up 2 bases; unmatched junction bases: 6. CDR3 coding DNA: TGTGCCAGCAGTTACTCGACGTCGGGACAGGGGACTAATGAAAAACTGTTTTTT. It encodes CASSYSTSGQGTNEKLFF.

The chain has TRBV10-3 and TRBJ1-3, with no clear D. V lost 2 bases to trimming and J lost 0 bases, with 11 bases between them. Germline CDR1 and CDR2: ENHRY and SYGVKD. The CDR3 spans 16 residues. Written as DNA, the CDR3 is TGTGCCATCAGTGAGATGGCGGCCGACTCTGGAAACACCATATATTTT. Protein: CAISEMAADSGNTIYF.

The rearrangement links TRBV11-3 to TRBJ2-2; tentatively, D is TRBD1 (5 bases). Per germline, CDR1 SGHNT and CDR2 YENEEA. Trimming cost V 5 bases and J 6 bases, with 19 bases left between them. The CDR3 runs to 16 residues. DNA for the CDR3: TGTGCCAGCAGCCCTAACCACCACAGGTCTCCCGGGGAGCTGTTTTTT. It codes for CASSPNHHRSPGELFF.